This T cell receptor beta chain was sequenced in a study of STAT3 mutations in large granular lymphocyte leukemia. This CDR3 comprises 13 residues. Per the germline V gene, CDR1 is SGHDT and CDR2 is YYEEEE. The trim removed 7 bases at V and 5 bases at J, leaving 2 bases unmatched. Points from the study as a whole: In T-cell large granular lymphocyte leukemia, about half of patients showed multiple immunodominant subclonotypes. Differing intervals and regimens complicate linking therapy response to clone burden. In some patients, a small highly pathogenic clone possibly went undetected. After therapy, about 35% of the 18 patients switched clonotypes, all new clones STAT3 wild type.

The assay was immunoSEQ multiplex PCR, and TCRdb's table has in-frame clones only and misses some. In the table there are roughly 9,300 clones, roughly 90% of which are singletons. This clone was seen more than once but under ten times. Its matching antigen is unknown. The sequenced sample was peripheral blood mononuclear cells. This clonotype originated in an elderly man with T-cell large granular lymphocyte leukemia. Some clones in this sample may be carry-over from other donors' samples. The genes are TRBV5-6 and TRBJ2-5; 13 bases align to TRBD2. The CDR3 region has the DNA TGTGCCAGCGGGGGACTAGCGGGGGAGACCCAGTACTTC. As protein: CASGGLAGETQYF.